This record covers a single T cell receptor beta chain. Antigen unknown. V lost 8 bases, J lost 0 bases, and 8 bases lay in between. The CDR3 totals 14 residues. In germline, CDR1 is SNHLY, CDR2 FYNNEI. This record comes from a study of pediatric ulcerative colitis. Findings and limits, study-wide: A couple of rectal clonotypes were found only in ulcerative colitis patients, all of them. Blood-rectal clonal overlap within each person was significantly higher in ulcerative colitis patients than controls.

Clones were sequenced by immunoSEQ multiplex PCR, and TCRdb holds only the in-frame ones, with some missing. The sample records 45,000 to 75,000 clones, over 80% being singletons. The origin of this receptor is a boy aged 5-17 years who was a control in a study of pediatric ulcerative colitis. Sequences were obtained from blood. The chain joins TRBV2 to TRBJ2-6, with D possibly TRBD1 on 6 matching bases. The CDR3 loop is CASEGDSGANVLTF. The CDR3 nucleotides read TGTGCCAGCGAGGGGGACTCTGGGGCCAACGTCCTGACTTTC.